This passage covers 26 T cell receptor beta chains from one sample sequenced in a study of long-term antiretroviral therapy in people with HIV. With survey level as its setting, the immunoSEQ assay was v3.0. Method: immunoSEQ multiplex PCR; TCRdb's copy keeps in-frame clones and lacks some. The table includes some 24,000 clones, around 83% detected once. Specimen: unsorted PBMCs, collected 0.7 years before starting antiretroviral therapy. These receptors were collected from a man aged 25 to 40 with HIV.

The chain recombines TRBV28 with TRBJ2-7; tentative D call: TRBD1 (5 bases). V lost 10 bases to trimming and J lost 3 bases, with 25 bases between them. CDR3 length: 16 residues. Germline lookup yields CDR1 MDHEN and CDR2 SYDVKM. The CDR3 DNA is TGTGCCACCTATCCCTACGGTCCCACAGGCCTCTACGAGCAGTACTTC. Translated: CATYPYGPTGLYEQYF. Full variable domain (missing parts from reference TRBV28 and TRBJ2-7): DVKVTQSSRYLVKRTGEKVFLECVQDMDHENMFWYRQDPGLGLRLIYFSYDVKMKEKGDIPEGYSVSREKKERFSLILESASTNQTSMYLCATYPYGPTGLYEQYFGPGTRLTVT.

This chain connects TRBV27 to TRBJ2-1; 11 bases match TRBD2. The CDR3 is made up of 16 amino acids. Germline V gives CDR1 MNHEY, CDR2 SMNVEV (reference sequence). V lost 3 bases to trimming and J lost 9 bases; unmatched junction nucleotides: 10. DNA of the CDR3: TGTGCCAGCAGTTTTACTAGCGGGAGCGCAGGAGGTGAGCAGTTCTTC. It yields the protein CASSFTSGSAGGEQFF.

Of note for this clone: At one of its ends the junction is not consistent with the germline gene, which may arise from a read error. V is TRBV30 and J is TRBJ1-4; D is possibly TRBD1 (6 bases). The CDR3 has 12 amino acids. In germline, CDR1 is GTSNPN, CDR2 SVGIG (reference sequence). The chain's CDR3 is CAWSVPGQFLSF. The CDR3 bases are TGTGCCTGGAGTGTACCCGGACAGTTTTTGTCTTTT. The full variable domain, completed using reference TRBV30 and TRBJ1-4, is SQTIHQWPATLVQPVGSPLSLECTVEGTSNPNLYWYRQAAGRGLQLLFYSVGIGQISSEVPQNLSASRPQDRQFILSSKKLLLSDSGFYLCAWSVPGQFLSFGSGTQLSVL.

The rearrangement joins TRBV7-9 to TRBJ2-7, with no clear D. The CDR3 totals 12 residues. Germline V lookup: CDR1 SEHNR, CDR2 FQNEAQ (reference sequence). V was cut by 5 bases and J by 3 bases, with 8 bases left in between. CDR3: CASSQTGYEQYF. The CDR3 region has the DNA TGTGCCAGCAGCCAAACGGGCTACGAGCAGTACTTC.

This clone was seen only a few times. This chain uses TRBV7-2 with TRBJ2-4; D is unclear. Germline V gives CDR1 SGHTA, CDR2 FQGNSA. The CDR3 extends over 14 amino acids. V lost 5 bases and J 7 bases, leaving 15 bases between the germline ends. CDR3 amino acids: CASSPAKQTNIQYF. The CDR3 region has the DNA TGTGCCAGCAGCCCAGCCAAACAGACGAACATTCAGTACTTC.

Notes on this clone: Other DNA sequences within the sample encode an identical CDR3. The chain has TRBV11-2 and TRBJ1-5; unclear D gene. The V gene lost 1 base and the J gene lost 6 bases, with 7 bases spanning the gap. Germline CDR1 reads SGHAT; CDR2 reads FQNNGV. This CDR3 comprises 13 residues. CDR3 loop: CASSLGVSQPQHF. CDR3 coding DNA: TGTGCCAGCAGCTTAGGGGTGAGTCAGCCCCAGCATTTT.

The chain couples TRBV10-1 to TRBJ2-1; D is possibly TRBD1 (5 bases). Trimming took 6 bases from V and 6 from J, leaving 21 bases between them. This CDR3 is 16 amino acids long. Germline CDR1 is WNHNN and CDR2 is SYGVQD (reference sequence). The CDR3 here is CASSPFVGEPGNEQFF. The CDR3 DNA reads TGCGCCAGCAGCCCATTCGTAGGGGAACCGGGCAATGAGCAGTTCTTC.

The chain joins TRBV11-3 to TRBJ2-7; maybe TRBD1 (6 bases). The CDR3 is 14 amino acids. CDR1 and CDR2 from the germline V gene are SGHNT and YENEEA. Trimming pared 8 bases from V and 0 bases from J, leaving 14 bases between. The CDR3 nucleotides are TGTGCCAGCTCGCTTTCGGACAGCTCCTACGAGCAGTACTTC. Its protein is CASSLSDSSYEQYF.

The chain recombines TRBV5-1 with TRBJ2-2; 16 bases are shared with TRBD2. CDR3 size: 17 residues. Germline CDR1 SGHRS, CDR2 YFSETQ. Trimming at V came to 4 bases and at J to 6 bases, leaving 6 bases not matched to a gene. CDR3 DNA sequence: TGCGCCAGCAGCGCGGGACTAGCGGGGGGGCGTGCCGGGGAGCTGTTTTTT. Encoded protein: CASSAGLAGGRAGELFF.

This chain uses TRBV5-1 with TRBJ1-4; D is perhaps TRBD1 (5 bases). CDR3 length: 15 amino acids. Germline V gene sequence: CDR1 SGHRS, CDR2 YFSETQ. Trimming stripped 0 bases from V and 4 bases from J, with 10 bases between. The CDR3 loop is CASSLELGDNEKLFF. CDR3 DNA: TGCGCCAGCAGCTTGGAACTGGGGGATAATGAAAAACTGTTTTTT.

The rearrangement joins TRBV29-1 to TRBJ2-4, with D unresolved. CDR3 size: 12 residues. Germline V gives CDR1 SQVTM, CDR2 ANQGSEA. The germline V and J ends were trimmed by 6 bases and 0 bases, with 6 bases remaining between them. For the CDR3, the DNA is TGCAGCGTAGGAATAGCCAAAAACATTCAGTACTTC. This gives the protein CSVGIAKNIQYF.

The chain links TRBV6-1 to TRBJ1-2; D not certain. The CDR3 runs to 14 residues. V shed 2 bases and J shed 3 bases, with 10 bases lying between them. CDR1 MNHNS and CDR2 SASEGT come from the germline V gene. Here the CDR3 DNA reads TGTGCCAGCAGTGAACCCGCCCGGGACTATGGCTACACCTTC. Its protein is CASSEPARDYGYTF.

The J gene is TRBJ2-7, the V gene TRBV14, with D hard to call. V was trimmed by 1 base and J by 0 bases, leaving 10 bases between them. The CDR3 length is 15 residues. Germline V gives CDR1 SGHDN, CDR2 FVKESK. The CDR3 protein is CASSQGRTFSYEQYF. For the CDR3, the DNA is TGTGCCAGCAGCCAAGGCCGAACGTTCTCCTACGAGCAGTACTTC.

The CDR3 sequence is CAWSRGQVHSGNTIYF. The CDR3 DNA is TGTGCCTGGAGCCGGGGACAGGTCCATTCTGGAAACACCATATATTTT. The chain uses TRBV30 and TRBJ1-3; 8 bases agree with TRBD1. There are 16 residues in the CDR3. V lost 3 bases, J lost 1 base, and 8 bases stayed unmatched. From germline, CDR1 is GTSNPN and CDR2 SVGIG (reference sequence).

V and J are TRBV6-7 and TRBJ2-5; 8 nucleotides line up with TRBD1. TRBV6-7 is noted as an ORF with a role that remains uncertain. With V trimmed by 2 bases and J by 4 bases, 3 bases remained unmatched. CDR3 length: 14 amino acids. The CDR3: CASSYPGQGETQYF. For the CDR3, the DNA is TGTGCCAGCAGTTACCCCGGACAGGGAGAGACCCAGTACTTC.

This clone was seen a single time. The rearrangement joins TRBV6-5 to TRBJ1-2, with a weak D call TRBD1 (6 bases). This CDR3 has 14 amino acids. The germline V and J ends were trimmed by 0 bases and 7 bases, with 12 bases remaining between them. CDR1 and CDR2 (germline): MNHEY, SVGAGI. The CDR3 nucleotides read TGTGCCAGCAGTTACTCGATGGCAGGGGTTGGCTACACCTTC. This encodes CASSYSMAGVGYTF.

To note about this clone: The junction departs from germline at one end; a sequencing error may be responsible. V is TRBV7-2 and J is TRBJ2-7; D is uncertain. The CDR3 covers 11 residues. Germline CDR1 and CDR2: SGHTA and FQGNSA. CDR3 amino acids: CASSRFYGQYF. The CDR3 DNA sequence: TGTGCCAGCAGCCGGTTTTACGGGCAGTACTTC.

The chain uses TRBV19 and TRBJ2-2; maybe TRBD1 (5 bases). Trimming took 7 bases from V and 7 from J, leaving 22 bases between them. The germline V gene encodes CDR1 LNHDA and CDR2 SQIVND (reference sequence). The length of the CDR3 is 16 residues. DNA of the CDR3: TGTGCCAGTATGCCCCCTCGCCCCCAGGGCCGCGGGGAGCTGTTTTTT. As protein: CASMPPRPQGRGELFF.

In this sample, this clone turned up once. The genes are TRBV14 and TRBJ2-3; D ambiguous. This CDR3 is built from 16 residues. Trimming stripped 6 bases from V and 4 bases from J, with 20 bases between. Looked up from germline, CDR1 is SGHDN and CDR2 is FVKESK. The CDR3, as DNA: TGTGCCAGCAGTCTTACCACCCGGATATCCGCAGATACGCAGTATTTT. Translating it yields CASSLTTRISADTQYF.

The V gene is TRBV9, the J gene TRBJ2-5, with a weak D call TRBD2 (7 bases). The CDR3 totals 16 residues. Deletions cut 1 base from V and 5 bases from J, with 18 bases between. The germline gives CDR1 SGDLS, CDR2 YYNGEE. The chain's CDR3 is CASSVQRGGGLETQYF. Written as DNA, the CDR3 is TGTGCCAGCAGCGTACAACGAGGGGGGGGCCTCGAGACCCAGTACTTC.

CDR3 region: CASSLGTGFNEQFF. The CDR3 DNA follows: TGTGCCAGCAGTTTAGGGACAGGGTTCAATGAGCAGTTCTTC. The chain recombines TRBV27 with TRBJ2-1; TRBD1 agrees at 9 bases. Per the germline V gene, CDR1 is MNHEY and CDR2 is SMNVEV (reference sequence). V lost 2 bases to trimming and J lost 6 bases; unmatched junction nucleotides: 2. The CDR3 is 14 amino acids.

There are a few counts of this clone. V usage is TRBV19 and J usage is TRBJ1-2, with D uncertain. The V end was cut by 3 bases, the J end by 1 base, with 6 bases between. CDR3 length: 13 amino acids. Germline V gives CDR1 LNHDA, CDR2 SQIVND (reference sequence). The CDR3 DNA reads as TGTGCCAGTAGTATTATGGGTAACTATGGCTACACCTTC. Protein sequence: CASSIMGNYGYTF.

This chain uses TRBV30 with TRBJ2-2; weak D call: TRBD2 (5 bases). V gave up 3 bases and J gave up 6 bases, with 11 bases separating them. Germline CDR1 is GTSNPN and CDR2 is SVGIG (reference sequence). The CDR3 extends over 13 amino acids. CDR3 sequence (DNA): TGTGCCTGGAGGGTTACGGGATCCGGGGAGCTGTTTTTT. Translating gives CAWRVTGSGELFF.

The rearrangement links TRBV27 to TRBJ1-2; D is unclear. Germline CDR1 MNHEY, CDR2 SMNVEV (reference sequence). V lost 6 bases, J lost 7 bases, and 9 bases lay in between. The CDR3 is 11 residues long. CDR3 residues: CASSRGSGYTF. For the CDR3, the DNA is TGTGCCAGCAGCCGGGGATCTGGCTACACCTTC.

The rearrangement links TRBV11-3 to TRBJ2-7; 8 bases agree with TRBD2. After removal of 5 bases from V and 5 bases from J, the junction contained 20 bases not matched to a gene. The CDR3 spans 18 residues. CDR1 SGHNT and CDR2 YENEEA come from the germline V gene. The CDR3 DNA reads TGTGCCAGCAGCCCTGTAGGAGGGGTCGACGGGAGGGATAACGAGCAGTACTTC. Protein product: CASSPVGGVDGRDNEQYF.

The J gene is TRBJ2-3, the V gene TRBV10-3; 7 positions match TRBD2. V trimming: 6 bases; J trimming: 3 bases; junction bases outside the gene matches: 3. This CDR3 spans 13 amino acids. Germline values: CDR1 ENHRY, CDR2 SYGVKD. The CDR3 sequence: CAIRGRGTDTQYF. Written as DNA, the CDR3 is TGTGCCATCAGAGGGAGGGGAACAGATACGCAGTATTTT.